This T cell receptor beta chain was profiled in a study of T cells in Graves' hyperthyroidism and ophthalmopathy. Study details: The blood sample was taken at first diagnosis, before treatment began. Study-wide results and limits: Blood also contained most expanded thyroid clonotypes above 0.001. Ophthalmopathy and stable hyperthyroidism were told apart by a 13 V-J model.

This clonotype was found many times. Its target is not known. RNA transcripts gave rise to amplified TCR beta CDR3 regions. TCR CDR3 regions were first amplified by RT-PCR with HTBI primers. TCRdb re-derived calls from the multiplex PCR reads in MiXCR, one entry per CDR3 protein. The table includes 500,000 to 600,000 distinct CDR3 sequences, 20% detected once. Patients with uncontrolled infections, other autoimmune diseases, pregnancy or lactation were excluded. Trimming took 5 bases from V and 4 from J; bases not matched to a gene: 4. The CDR3 is made up of 13 amino acids. The V gene's germline CDR1 is DFQATT and CDR2 SNEGSKA (reference sequence).

The material sequenced was blood. This receptor was identified in a middle-aged man with Graves' ophthalmopathy. This rearrangement joins TRBV20-1 to TRBJ2-3, with TRBD2 matching 9 bases. CDR3 sequence: CSAGSGRADTQYF. The CDR3 DNA sequence: TGCAGTGCTGGTAGCGGGAGAGCAGATACGCAGTATTTT.